This is a list of T cell receptor beta chains from one sample in a study of identifying expanded T cells in peripheral blood. TCRdb keeps only in-frame clones here, not all; method: immunoSEQ multiplex PCR. The sample holds tens of thousands of clones, around 91% seen once. Sequenced material: blood. Receptor source: a person aged 18 to 75 in good health. CDR3s include the opening cysteine and the closing phenylalanine or tryptophan. The order of the fields is J gene, clone size, V gene, D gene, CDR3 protein, CDR3 DNA. A D gene is named only where the DNA matches it firmly. Clone sizes are given selectively: once, few, many, or a class where the clone is expanded.

J: TRBJ2-3
size: .
V: TRBV15
D: .
CDR3: CATRREQSTDTQYF
DNA: TGTGCCACCAGACGCGAACAGAGCACAGATACGCAGTATTTT

J: TRBJ1-1
size: .
V: TRBV11-2
D: TRBD1
CDR3: CATGQGNTEAFF
DNA: TGTGCCACGGGACAGGGGAACACTGAAGCTTTCTTT

J: TRBJ2-7
size: .
V: TRBV10-3
D: TRBD1
CDR3: CAISGTGTYEQYF
DNA: TGTGCCATCAGCGGGACAGGGACCTACGAGCAGTACTTC

J: TRBJ2-7
size: .
V: TRBV11-2
D: TRBD1
CDR3: CASSSGPGQGFDEQYF
DNA: TGTGCCAGCAGCTCGGGACCGGGACAGGGGTTTGACGAGCAGTACTTC

J: TRBJ2-2
size: .
V: TRBV21-1
D: .
CDR3: CAPRQKGTVNTGELFF
DNA: TGTGCCCCCAGGCAGAAAGGGACAGTGAACACCGGGGAGCTGTTTTTT

J: TRBJ2-5
size: once
V: TRBV28
D: .
CDR3: CASSEVSIQETQYF
DNA: TGTGCCAGCAGTGAAGTCTCTATCCAAGAGACCCAGTACTTC

J: TRBJ1-2
size: .
V: TRBV29-1
D: .
CDR3: CSVDLGPYGYTF
DNA: TGCAGCGTTGATCTAGGTCCTTATGGCTACACCTTC

J: TRBJ2-5
size: .
V: TRBV11-2
D: .
CDR3: CASSLQGWGETQYF
DNA: TGTGCCAGCAGTTTACAGGGTTGGGGGGAGACCCAGTACTTC

J: TRBJ2-7
size: .
V: TRBV5-1
D: TRBD1
CDR3: CASSLGWTGRTYEQYF
DNA: TGCGCCAGCAGCTTGGGCTGGACAGGGCGTACCTACGAGCAGTACTTC

J: TRBJ2-7
size: .
V: TRBV6-6
D: .
CDR3: CASSYDGQTPYEQYF
DNA: TGTGCCAGCAGTTACGACGGACAGACCCCCTACGAGCAGTACTTC

J: TRBJ1-3
size: once
V: TRBV19
D: .
CDR3: CATRLARESGNTIYF
DNA: TGTGCCACCCGGCTGGCAAGGGAGTCCGGAAACACCATATATTTT

J: TRBJ1-2
size: .
V: TRBV4-1
D: .
CDR3: CASSQDIKGYTF
DNA: TGCGCCAGCAGCCAAGACATCAAGGGCTACACCTTC

J: TRBJ2-3
size: .
V: TRBV7-9
D: .
CDR3: CASSPYTDTQYF
DNA: TGTGCCAGCAGCCCCTACACAGATACGCAGTATTTT

J: TRBJ2-3
size: .
V: TRBV4-1
D: .
CDR3: CASSQDGQYTQYF
DNA: TGCGCCAGCAGCCAAGATGGCCAGTATACGCAGTATTTT

J: TRBJ2-3
size: .
V: TRBV19
D: TRBD1
CDR3: CASTTPGTDSTDTQYF
DNA: TGTGCCAGTACCACTCCCGGGACAGATAGCACAGATACGCAGTATTTT

J: TRBJ2-7
size: .
V: TRBV11-2
D: .
CDR3: CASSRVRDEQYF
DNA: TGTGCCAGCAGCCGCGTGAGGGACGAGCAGTACTTC

J: TRBJ1-6
size: .
V: TRBV6-1
D: TRBD1
CDR3: CASSERRDSHF
DNA: TGTGCCAGCAGTGAACGGAGGGACAGCCACTTT

J: TRBJ1-1
size: .
V: TRBV6-1
D: .
CDR3: CASKPPNTEAFF
DNA: TGTGCCAGCAAACCACCGAACACTGAAGCTTTCTTT

J: TRBJ2-2
size: few
V: TRBV13
D: .
CDR3: CASTGAGELFF
DNA: TGTGCCAGCACCGGAGCCGGGGAGCTGTTTTTT

J: TRBJ1-1
size: .
V: TRBV7-9
D: .
CDR3: CASSLGGAGEAFF
DNA: TGTGCCAGCAGCTTAGGTGGGGCGGGGGAAGCTTTCTTT

J: TRBJ1-2
size: .
V: TRBV5-4
D: .
CDR3: CASSQDLSAYGYTF
DNA: TGTGCCAGCAGCCAAGATTTGTCAGCTTATGGCTACACCTTC

J: TRBJ2-7
size: .
V: TRBV28
D: .
CDR3: CASSSGTIPYEQYF
DNA: TGTGCCAGCAGTTCCGGGACAATTCCCTACGAGCAGTACTTC

J: TRBJ2-5
size: .
V: TRBV27
D: .
CDR3: CASSLSIGETQYF
DNA: TGTGCCAGCAGTTTATCGATAGGAGAGACCCAGTACTTC

J: TRBJ1-1
size: .
V: TRBV6-5
D: .
CDR3: CASSGRPTVNTEAFF
DNA: TGTGCCAGCAGTGGAAGACCGACAGTGAACACTGAAGCTTTCTTT

J: TRBJ2-7
size: .
V: TRBV5-4
D: .
CDR3: CASSFSPTYEQYF
DNA: TGTGCCAGCAGCTTCAGTCCCACCTACGAGCAGTACTTC

J: TRBJ2-6
size: .
V: TRBV28
D: TRBD1
CDR3: CASSTGTGNSGANVLTF
DNA: TGTGCCAGCAGCACCGGGACAGGGAACTCTGGGGCCAACGTCCTGACTTTC

J: TRBJ2-5
size: .
V: TRBV20-1
D: .
CDR3: CSASFQETQYF
DNA: TGCAGTGCCAGCTTCCAAGAGACCCAGTACTTC

J: TRBJ1-1
size: .
V: TRBV19
D: .
CDR3: CASSFVRTEAFF
DNA: TGTGCCAGTAGTTTTGTGCGCACTGAAGCTTTCTTT

J: TRBJ2-3
size: .
V: TRBV9
D: .
CDR3: CASSVAGGIADTQYF
DNA: TGTGCCAGCAGCGTAGCCGGGGGAATTGCGGATACGCAGTATTTT

J: TRBJ1-6
size: .
V: TRBV27
D: .
CDR3: CASNSRYQGGDSPLHF
DNA: TGTGCCAGCAACTCTCGATATCAAGGAGGAGATTCACCCCTCCACTTT

J: TRBJ2-7
size: .
V: TRBV6-1
D: .
CDR3: CASSVTVSSYEQYF
DNA: TGTGCCAGCAGTGTGACAGTGAGCTCCTACGAGCAGTACTTC

J: TRBJ2-4
size: .
V: TRBV21-1
D: .
CDR3: CASSKAKGHKNIQYF
DNA: TGTGCCAGCAGCAAAGCAAAGGGGCACAAAAACATTCAGTACTTC